This T cell receptor beta chain appears in the sequencing data of a study of T cell responses to AZD1222 COVID-19 vaccine. As for the study in general: Some second doses came at about 4 weeks and others at about 12 weeks; these were pooled. Points from the study as a whole: Of spike-specific TCRs, nearly half reportedly target regions left unmutated in variants.

The CDR3 runs to 14 residues. The V segment lost 4 bases and the J segment 3 bases; nucleotides outside the gene matches: 2. CDR1 is SEHNR, CDR2 FQNEAQ, per germline (reference sequence). The data were produced by immunoSEQ multiplex PCR, yet TCRdb's version contains in-frame clones alone and is incomplete. The table shows under 140,000 clones, with about four fifths occurring only once. This clone was seen a single time. Its antigen is unknown. The starting material was peripheral blood, obtained on day 0 of AZD1222 vaccination. The rearrangement joins TRBV7-9 to TRBJ2-4; TRBD1 aligns across 8 bases. This TCR was recovered from an adult in good health. The CDR3 DNA is TGTGCCAGCAGCTCCGGACAGGGCAAAAACATTCAGTACTTC. Amino acids: CASSSGQGKNIQYF.